This T cell receptor beta chain comes out of a study of blood T cell repertoires in COVID-19. The study drew participants aged about 18 to 89 years from 20 to 30 US areas. Measured with immunoSEQ multiplex PCR; TCRdb has only the in-frame clones, and not every one. The sample consists of roughly 290,000 clones, 75% to 90% of them appearing once. Trimming shortened V by 7 bases and J by 2 bases, and 17 bases separated the two germline ends. The CDR3 covers 14 residues. Germline CDR1 reads SQVTM; CDR2 reads ANQGSEA. The chain recombines TRBV29-1 with TRBJ1-1; D remains ambiguous. Sample: PBMCs or T cells enriched from blood (not recorded which). The TCR originated in a woman in her 40s who had recovered from COVID-19. The chain's CDR3 is CSAAIVLGNTEAFF. In nucleotides, the CDR3 is TGCAGCGCCGCAATTGTACTAGGAAACACTGAAGCTTTCTTT.